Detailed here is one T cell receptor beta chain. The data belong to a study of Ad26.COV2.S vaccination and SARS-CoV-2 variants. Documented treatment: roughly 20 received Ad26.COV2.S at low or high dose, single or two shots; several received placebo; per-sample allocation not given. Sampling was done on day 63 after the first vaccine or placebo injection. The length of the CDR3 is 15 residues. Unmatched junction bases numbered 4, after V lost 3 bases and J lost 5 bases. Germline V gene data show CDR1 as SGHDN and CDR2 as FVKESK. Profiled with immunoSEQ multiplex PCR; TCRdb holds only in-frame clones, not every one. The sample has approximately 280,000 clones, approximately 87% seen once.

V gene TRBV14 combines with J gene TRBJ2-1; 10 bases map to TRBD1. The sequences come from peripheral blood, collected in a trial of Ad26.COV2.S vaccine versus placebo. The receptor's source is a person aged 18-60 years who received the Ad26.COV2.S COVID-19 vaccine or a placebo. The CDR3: CASSQRTGGNNEQFF. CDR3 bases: TGTGCCAGCAGCCAGCGGACAGGGGGGAACAATGAGCAGTTCTTC.